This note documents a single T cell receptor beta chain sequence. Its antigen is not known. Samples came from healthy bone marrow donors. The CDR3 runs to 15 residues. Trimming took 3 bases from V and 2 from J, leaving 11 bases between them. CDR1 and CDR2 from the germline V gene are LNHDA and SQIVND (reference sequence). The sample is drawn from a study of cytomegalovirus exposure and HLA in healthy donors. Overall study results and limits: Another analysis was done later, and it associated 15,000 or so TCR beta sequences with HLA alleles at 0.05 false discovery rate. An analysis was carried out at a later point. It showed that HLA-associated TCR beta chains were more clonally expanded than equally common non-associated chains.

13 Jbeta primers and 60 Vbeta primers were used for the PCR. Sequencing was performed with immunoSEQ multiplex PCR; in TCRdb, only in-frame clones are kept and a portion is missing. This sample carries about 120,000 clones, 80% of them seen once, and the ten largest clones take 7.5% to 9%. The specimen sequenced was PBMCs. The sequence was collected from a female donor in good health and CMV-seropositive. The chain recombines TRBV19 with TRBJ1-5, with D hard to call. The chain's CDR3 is CASSISYRGNQPQHF. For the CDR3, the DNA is TGTGCCAGTAGTATTTCCTATCGTGGCAATCAGCCCCAGCATTTT.